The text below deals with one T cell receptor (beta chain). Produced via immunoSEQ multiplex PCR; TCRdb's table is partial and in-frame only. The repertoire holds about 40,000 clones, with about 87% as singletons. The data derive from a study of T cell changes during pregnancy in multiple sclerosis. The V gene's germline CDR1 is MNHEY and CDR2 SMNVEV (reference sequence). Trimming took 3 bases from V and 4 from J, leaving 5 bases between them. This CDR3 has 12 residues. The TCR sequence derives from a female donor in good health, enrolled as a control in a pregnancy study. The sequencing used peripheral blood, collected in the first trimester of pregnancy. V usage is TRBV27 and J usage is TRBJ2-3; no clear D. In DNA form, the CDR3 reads TGTGCCAGCAGTTTCTCAGCAGATACGCAGTATTTT. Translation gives CASSFSADTQYF.